This section outlines one TCR beta chain sequence together with its context. Its antigen is not known. cDNA libraries of TCR beta carried unique molecular identifiers. A population of 1 to 10 million T cells gave rise to 450,000 to 500,000 cDNA molecules. A single record per CDR3 protein comes from TCRdb applying MiXCR to the PCR reads. The sample lists about 760,000 distinct CDR3 sequences, approximately 30% occurring once. CDR3 length equals 13 residues. After removal of 6 bases from V and 3 bases from J, the junction contained 3 bases not matched to a gene. CDR1 and CDR2 from the germline V gene are MNHEY and SVGAGI. This sample was taken from a study of post-analysis software for immune sequencing data. Study in general: Relapsing-remitting, secondary progressive and progressive-relapsing forms made up the multiple sclerosis disease courses. Study results and caveats: With F measure, samples from one preparation batch clustered together strongly. TRBV5-6, TRBV5-1 and TRBV20-1 belonged to a set of roughly 5 TRBV segments that were more frequent in patients than controls. A significant reduction in normalized Chao1 diversity was observed in multiple sclerosis patients versus controls.

Source material: blood. This receptor was obtained from a girl aged 5-17 years with multiple sclerosis. The chain carries TRBV6-5 and TRBJ1-2, with 8 bases fitting TRBD1. The CDR3 loop reads CASRRQGYYGYTF. DNA of the CDR3: TGTGCCAGCAGGCGACAGGGGTACTATGGCTACACCTTC.